The text below deals with one T cell receptor beta chain. Its antigen is still unknown. This sample is part of a study of cytomegalovirus exposure and HLA in healthy donors. Primers for the PCR totalled 60 Vbeta and 13 Jbeta. Original data processing: The count from a later analysis was some 80 million unique TCR beta chains, roughly 11 million of them shared. Repertoires were generated with immunoSEQ multiplex PCR, while TCRdb's copy carries only in-frame clones and drops some. From that table come the V and J calls and clone size; the DNA was used to work out D and trimming. The table includes around 150,000 clones, 75% to 90% detected once. General study results and limits: V- and J-gene trimming of TCR beta was linked (in a later analysis) to a missense DCLRE1C variant. Most likely, a cluster of highly shared sequence variants arose as a sequencing artifact.

Trimming pared 4 bases from V and 1 base from J, leaving 13 bases between. Germline lookup yields CDR1 SGHRS and CDR2 YFSETQ. The CDR3 loop spans 15 amino acids. The sample comprised PBMCs. The chain carries TRBV5-1 and TRBJ2-3, with D tentatively TRBD2 (6 bases). The sequence derives from a human donor in good health. The CDR3 spells CASSPVGGGTDTQYF. The CDR3 nucleotides read TGCGCCAGCAGCCCGGTGGGCGGGGGCACAGATACGCAGTATTTT.